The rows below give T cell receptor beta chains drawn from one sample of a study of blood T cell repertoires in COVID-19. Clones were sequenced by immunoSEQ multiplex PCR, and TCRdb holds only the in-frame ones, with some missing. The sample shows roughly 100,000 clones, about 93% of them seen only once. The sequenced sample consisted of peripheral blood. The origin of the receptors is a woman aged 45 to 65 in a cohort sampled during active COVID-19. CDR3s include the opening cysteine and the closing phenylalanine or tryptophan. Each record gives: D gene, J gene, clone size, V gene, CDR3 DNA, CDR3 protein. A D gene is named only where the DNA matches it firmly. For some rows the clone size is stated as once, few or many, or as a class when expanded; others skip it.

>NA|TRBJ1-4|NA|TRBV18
TGTGCCAGCTCCCTCTCGGGGGGGCGAAATGAAAAACTGTTTTTT
CASSLSGGRNEKLFF
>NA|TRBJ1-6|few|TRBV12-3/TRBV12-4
TGTGCCACCCAGGGTTATAGGAATTCACCCCTCCACTTT
CATQGYRNSPLHF
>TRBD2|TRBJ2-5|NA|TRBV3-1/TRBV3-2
TGTGCCAGCAGACCCGGGACTAGCGGGGGGGCAGGGGAGACCCAGTACTTC
CASRPGTSGGAGETQYF
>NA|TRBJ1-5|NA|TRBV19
TGTGCCAGTAGTATAGCAGGGCACAGGAGCCTCTATCAGCCCCAGCATTTT
CASSIAGHRSLYQPQHF
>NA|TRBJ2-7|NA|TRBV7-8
TGTGCCAGCAGCTTCGGACAGCGTCTGAGTAGGGTATTTTTC
CASSFGQRLSRVFF
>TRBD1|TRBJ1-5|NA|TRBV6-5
TGTGCCAGCACTGTAGGACAGGGTGGGAATCAGCCCCAGCATTTT
CASTVGQGGNQPQHF
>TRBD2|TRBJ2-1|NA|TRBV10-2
TGCGCCAGTGGGAAAACTAGCGGGACCTACAATGAGCAGTTCTTC
CASGKTSGTYNEQFF
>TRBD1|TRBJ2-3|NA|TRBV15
TGTGCCACCAGCCATAGCGCCCTCTCAGGGGGCGCAGATACGCAGTATTTT
CATSHSALSGGADTQYF
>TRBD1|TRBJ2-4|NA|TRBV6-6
TGTGCCAGCAGCTCGACAGGGGGCGTCAAAAACATTCAGTACTTC
CASSSTGGVKNIQYF
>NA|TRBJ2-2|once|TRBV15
TGTGCCACCAGCAGAGGCGCATACCCCTCAGGGGGGCTCGGCACCGGGGAGCTGTTTTTT
CATSRGAYPSGGLGTGELFF
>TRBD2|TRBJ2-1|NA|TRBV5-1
TGCGCCAGCAGCCCGGGCCTAGCGGGGGCTGGTCGTAGCTCCTACAATGAGCAGTTCTTC
CASSPGLAGAGRSSYNEQFF
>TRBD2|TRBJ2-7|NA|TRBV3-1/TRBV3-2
TGTGCCAGCAGCTCCCGGCCCGGACTAGCGGACTCCGAGCAGTACTTC
CASSSRPGLADSEQYF
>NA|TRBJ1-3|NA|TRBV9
TGTGCCAGCAGCGTAGGGGCGATAAGCTCTGGAAACACCATATATTTT
CASSVGAISSGNTIYF
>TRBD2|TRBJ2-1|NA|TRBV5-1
TGCGCCAGCAGCTTAGGACAGGTGGTTAGCGGGAGACAATACAATGAGCAGTTCTTC
CASSLGQVVSGRQYNEQFF
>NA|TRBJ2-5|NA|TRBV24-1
TGTGCCACCAGTGATTTCGGGGAGACCCAGTACTTC
CATSDFGETQYF
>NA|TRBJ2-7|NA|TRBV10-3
TGTGCCATCAGTGAGGACAGGACCTACGAGCAGTACTTC
CAISEDRTYEQYF
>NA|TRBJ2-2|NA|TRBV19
TGTGCCAGTAGGACGCGGGGTGGGCAGCCGACCGGGGAGCTGTTTTTT
CASRTRGGQPTGELFF
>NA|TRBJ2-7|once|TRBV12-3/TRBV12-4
TGTGCCAGCGGGCCGCGGGGGCAGGAGCAGTACTTC
CASGPRGQEQYF
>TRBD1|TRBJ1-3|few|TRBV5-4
TGTGCCAGCAGCTCGTCTCAGGGGGCGGGAAACACCATATATTTT
CASSSSQGAGNTIYF
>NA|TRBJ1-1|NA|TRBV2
TGTGCCAGCAGTGGGGGCCGAGTGGGCACTGAAGCTTTCTTT
CASSGGRVGTEAFF
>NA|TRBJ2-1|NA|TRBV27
TGTGCCAGCAGTCCGCGGGCCGGAGGTGAGCAGTTCTTC
CASSPRAGGEQFF
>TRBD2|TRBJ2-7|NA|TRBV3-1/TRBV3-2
TGTGCCAGCAGCCCGACTAGCGGGGGGTCAACCTACGAGCAGTACTTC
CASSPTSGGSTYEQYF
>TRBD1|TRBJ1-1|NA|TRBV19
TGTGCCAGCCGGGACAGGGGAATTGGTGGGGTGAACACTGAAGCTTTCTTT
CASRDRGIGGVNTEAFF
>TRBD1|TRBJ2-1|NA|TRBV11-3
TGTGCCAGCAGCTCCCGGACAGGGAACTCCTACAATGAGCAGTTCTTC
CASSSRTGNSYNEQFF
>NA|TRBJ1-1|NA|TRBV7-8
TGTGCCAGCAGCAAGAGGAGCACATCAGGGTATGAAGCTTTCTTT
CASSKRSTSGYEAFF
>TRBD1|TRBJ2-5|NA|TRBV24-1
TGTGCCACCAGTGATCGCCGGGACAGTAAAGAGACCCAGTACTTC
CATSDRRDSKETQYF
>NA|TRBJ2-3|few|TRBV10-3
TGTGCCATGAGCGCGGGACGCACAGATACGCAGTATTTT
CAMSAGRTDTQYF